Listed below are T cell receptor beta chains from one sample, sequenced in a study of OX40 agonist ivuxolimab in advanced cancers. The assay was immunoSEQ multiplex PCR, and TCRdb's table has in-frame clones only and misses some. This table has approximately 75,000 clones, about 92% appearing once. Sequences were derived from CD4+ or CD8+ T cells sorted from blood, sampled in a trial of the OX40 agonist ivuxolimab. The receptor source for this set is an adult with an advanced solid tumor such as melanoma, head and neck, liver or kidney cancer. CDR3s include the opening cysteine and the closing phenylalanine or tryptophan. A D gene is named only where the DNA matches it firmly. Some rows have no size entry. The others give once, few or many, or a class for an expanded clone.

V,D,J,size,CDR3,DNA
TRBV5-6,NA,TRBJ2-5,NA,CASSLGRSRAYQETQYF,TGTGCCAGCAGCTTGGGCAGGAGTAGGGCTTACCAAGAGACCCAGTACTTC
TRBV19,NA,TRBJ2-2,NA,CASSMDPGELFF,TGTGCCAGTAGTATGGACCCCGGGGAGCTGTTTTTT
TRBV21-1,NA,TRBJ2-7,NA,CASSARDTGNSSYEQYF,TGTGCCAGCAGCGCGAGAGACACCGGAAACTCTTCCTACGAGCAGTACTTC
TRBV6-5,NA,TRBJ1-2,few,CASSYSGNGYTF,TGTGCCAGCAGTTACTCGGGGAATGGCTACACCTTC
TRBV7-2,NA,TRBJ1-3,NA,CASSNTGSSGNTIYF,TGTGCCAGCAGCAACACAGGGAGCTCTGGAAACACCATATATTTT
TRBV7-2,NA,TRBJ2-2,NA,CASSLLVLNTGELFF,TGTGCCAGCAGCTTATTGGTCTTGAACACCGGGGAGCTGTTTTTT
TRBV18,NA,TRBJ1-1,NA,CASSLLGGLNTEAFF,TGTGCCAGCTCACTTCTCGGGGGGCTGAACACTGAAGCTTTCTTT
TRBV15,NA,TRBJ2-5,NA,CATSREVVAPVQETQYF,TGTGCCACCAGCAGAGAGGTAGTGGCACCCGTCCAAGAGACCCAGTACTTC
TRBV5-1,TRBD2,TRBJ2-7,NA,CASSLALAGEQYF,TGCGCCAGCAGCTTAGCCCTAGCGGGAGAGCAGTACTTC
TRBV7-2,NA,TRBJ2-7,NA,CASSLGWRDYEQYF,TGTGCCAGCAGCTTAGGGTGGAGAGACTACGAGCAGTACTTC
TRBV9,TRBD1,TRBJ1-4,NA,CASSLQGATNEKLFF,TGTGCCAGCAGCCTCCAGGGGGCAACTAATGAAAAACTGTTTTTT
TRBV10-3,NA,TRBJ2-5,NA,CAISESGSETQYF,TGTGCCATCAGTGAGTCAGGGAGCGAGACCCAGTACTTC
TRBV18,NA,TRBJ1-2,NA,CASSPSPDLNYGYTF,TGTGCCAGCTCACCCAGTCCTGACCTTAACTATGGCTACACCTTC
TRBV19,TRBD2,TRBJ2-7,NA,CASASGTRSFEQYF,TGTGCCAGCGCCTCCGGGACTAGATCCTTCGAGCAGTACTTC
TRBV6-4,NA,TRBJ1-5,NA,CASSDSRWGTRIGINQPQHF,TGTGCCAGCAGTGACTCCCGCTGGGGCACAAGGATAGGAATCAATCAGCCCCAGCATTTT
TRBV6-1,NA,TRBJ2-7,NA,CASRMTGGAYEQYF,TGTGCCAGCAGAATGACAGGTGGTGCATACGAGCAGTACTTC
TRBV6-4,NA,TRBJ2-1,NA,CASSGLLWDEQFF,TGTGCCAGCAGTGGCCTCCTGTGGGATGAGCAGTTCTTC
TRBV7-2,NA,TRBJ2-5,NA,CASSLVSETQYF,TGTGCCAGCAGCTTAGTGTCAGAGACCCAGTACTTC
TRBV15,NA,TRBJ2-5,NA,CATSRDDGVRYF,TGTGCCACCAGCAGAGATGACGGGGTACGGTACTTC
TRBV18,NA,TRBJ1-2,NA,CASSPDAGSYGYTF,TGTGCCAGCTCACCAGATGCAGGGTCTTATGGCTACACCTTC